This T cell receptor beta chain was captured by sequencing in a study of T cell responses to AZD1222 COVID-19 vaccine. Study-wide points: The study reported that nearly half of spike-specific TCRs target unmutated variant regions.

The CDR3 has 13 residues. Germline values: CDR1 GTSNPN, CDR2 SVGIG (reference sequence). V was shortened by 1 base and J by 7 bases, with 11 bases between the two germline ends. As concerns this clone: As yet, its antigen is unknown.

The repertoire was sequenced with immunoSEQ multiplex PCR; TCRdb's copy has only in-frame clones and lacks some. Seen here are approximately 150,000 clones, 89% observed once, and the top ten hold more than 2.5%. This sequence originates from an adult in good health. Sequencing was performed on peripheral blood, taken on day 0 of AZD1222 vaccination. This chain links TRBV30 with TRBJ2-1; D possibly corresponds to TRBD2 (6 bases). CDR3 loop: CAWSGLVENEQFF. In DNA, the CDR3 is TGTGCCTGGAGTGGACTAGTTGAAAATGAGCAGTTCTTC.